The rows below give T cell receptor beta chains drawn from one sample of a study of OX40 agonist ivuxolimab in advanced cancers. Some clones are missing from TCRdb's copy, which holds only in-frame ones; the method was immunoSEQ multiplex PCR. The table shows roughly 68,000 clones, with around 90% occurring only once. The sequencing used CD4+ or CD8+ T cells sorted from blood, collected in a trial of the OX40 agonist ivuxolimab. These receptors originate from an adult with an advanced solid tumor such as melanoma, head and neck, liver or kidney cancer. Both conserved end residues are part of each CDR3. Fields, in order: D gene, J gene, clone size, V gene, CDR3 protein, CDR3 DNA. D genes are given only for firm matches. Part of the rows lack a size; the others show once, few, many or a class for expanded clones.

D: TRBD2; J: TRBJ2-3; size: NA; V: TRBV11-3; CDR3: CASSKTSGVTDTQYF; DNA: TGTGCCAGCAGCAAGACTAGCGGGGTCACAGATACGCAGTATTTT
D: NA; J: TRBJ1-2; size: NA; V: TRBV5-6; CDR3: CASSPDRTNYGYTF; DNA: TGTGCCAGCAGCCCTGACAGAACTAACTATGGCTACACCTTC
D: TRBD1; J: TRBJ1-1; size: NA; V: TRBV4-2; CDR3: CASSQMTGVTEAFF; DNA: TGTGCCAGCAGCCAGATGACAGGGGTGACTGAAGCTTTCTTT
D: TRBD1; J: TRBJ1-4; size: NA; V: TRBV6-1; CDR3: CASSEPTGGYEKLFF; DNA: TGTGCCAGCAGTGAACCGACAGGGGGCTATGAAAAACTGTTTTTT
D: TRBD2; J: TRBJ2-5; size: NA; V: TRBV5-1; CDR3: CASSLALSSGQETQYF; DNA: TGCGCCAGCAGCTTGGCCTTGTCTAGCGGGCAAGAGACCCAGTACTTC
D: NA; J: TRBJ2-5; size: NA; V: TRBV5-3; CDR3: CARFLEETQYF; DNA: TGTGCCAGATTTTTAGAGGAGACCCAGTACTTC
D: NA; J: TRBJ2-1; size: NA; V: TRBV30; CDR3: CAWDRGLENNEQFF; DNA: TGTGCCTGGGACCGGGGCCTGGAAAACAATGAGCAGTTCTTC
D: TRBD1; J: TRBJ1-2; size: NA; V: TRBV4-2; CDR3: CASSRGQGDGYTF; DNA: TGTGCCAGCAGCCGCGGACAGGGTGATGGCTACACCTTC
D: TRBD2; J: TRBJ2-3; size: NA; V: TRBV10-2; CDR3: CASIQTAGKDTDTQYF; DNA: TGCGCCAGCATACAGACAGCGGGGAAGGACACAGATACGCAGTATTTT
D: NA; J: TRBJ2-7; size: NA; V: TRBV5-4; CDR3: CASSLTGWASSYEQYF; DNA: TGTGCCAGCAGCTTGACAGGGTGGGCCAGCTCCTACGAGCAGTACTTC
D: NA; J: TRBJ2-2; size: NA; V: TRBV6-6; CDR3: CASIPSGQGRTGELFF; DNA: TGTGCCAGCATCCCCTCCGGGCAGGGTCGGACCGGGGAGCTGTTTTTT
D: NA; J: TRBJ1-2; size: few; V: TRBV28; CDR3: CASTTLSDRSNTF; DNA: TGTGCCAGCACCACCCTTTCCGACAGGAGCAACACCTTC
D: NA; J: TRBJ1-2; size: NA; V: TRBV7-2; CDR3: CASSLDRGSYGYTF; DNA: TGTGCCAGCAGCTTAGACCGGGGGTCCTATGGCTACACCTTC